A single sample gave rise to the 13 T cell receptor beta chains below, sequenced in a study of cytomegalovirus exposure and HLA in healthy donors. 13 Jbeta primers and 60 Vbeta primers were used for the PCR. Profiling relied on immunoSEQ multiplex PCR, and the TCRdb table lists in-frame clones only, not all of them. The repertoire table contains around 200,000 clones. The sequencing input was PBMCs. The receptors were sampled from a girl aged 2 to 10 in good health and CMV-seropositive.

The chain combines TRBV5-1 with TRBJ2-5, with D perhaps TRBD2 (5 bases). TRBJ2-7 matches the DNA end more closely, so the J call is doubtful. Germline values: CDR1 SGHRS, CDR2 YFSETQ. The CDR3 length is 15 residues. The CDR3 loop is CASSPYTTKTYEQYF. The CDR3 DNA follows: TGCGCCAGCAGCCCATATACGACTAAAACCTACGAGCAGTACTTC.

This chain connects TRBV2 to TRBJ2-5, with D hard to call. CDR1 and CDR2 (germline): SNHLY, FYNNEI. The CDR3 covers 13 residues. V was trimmed by 7 bases and J by 5 bases, leaving 14 bases between them. CDR3 region: CASNPFGMETQYF. CDR3 coding DNA: TGTGCCAGCAATCCCTTCGGTATGGAGACCCAGTACTTC. The entire variable domain, with the rest obtained from reference TRBV2 and TRBJ2-5, is as follows: EPEVTQTPSHQVTQMGQEVILRCVPISNHLYFYWYRQILGQKVEFLVSFYNNEISEKSEIFDDQFSVERPDGSNFTLKIRSTKLEDSAMYFCASNPFGMETQYFGPGTRLLVL.

The chain links TRBV28 to TRBJ1-6; 7 nucleotides agree with TRBD1. Germline V gene sequence: CDR1 MDHEN, CDR2 SYDVKM. V lost 5 bases, J lost 9 bases, and 7 bases stayed unmatched. CDR3 length: 14 residues. The CDR3 nucleotides read TGTGCCAGCAGTCTAGACAGGGTGGGTTCACCCCTCCACTTT. This encodes CASSLDRVGSPLHF.

The V and J genes are TRBV7-2 and TRBJ2-7; TRBD1 matches 11 bases. J was trimmed by 7 bases and V by 4 bases; bases with no gene match: 9. Germline V CDR1 and CDR2: SGHTA, FQGNSA. The CDR3 runs to 15 residues. In nucleotides, the CDR3 is TGTGCCAGCAGCTCTCCCGGGACAGGGGGAGGTGAGCAGTACTTC. As protein: CASSSPGTGGGEQYF.

V is TRBV6-1 and J is TRBJ1-2; TRBD1 matches at 9 bases. The CDR3 runs to 15 residues. The V gene's germline CDR1 is MNHNS and CDR2 SASEGT. V shed 1 base, J shed 4 bases, and the junction held 4 bases outside the gene matches. Written as DNA, the CDR3 is TGTGCCAGCAGTGAAGGGGACAGGGTTGTCTATGGCTACACCTTC. The encoded protein is CASSEGDRVVYGYTF.

CDR3: CASTGYYGYTF. The DNA for the CDR3 is TGTGCCAGTACAGGCTACTATGGCTACACCTTC. The rearrangement joins TRBV19 to TRBJ1-2; D is unclear. Trimming cost V 7 bases and J 3 bases, with 6 bases left between them. CDR1 is LNHDA and CDR2 is SQIVND in the germline V gene (reference sequence). This CDR3 region has 11 residues.

The V gene is TRBV19, the J gene TRBJ1-2, with TRBD1 as a possible D gene (5 bases). V was clipped by 7 bases and J by 8 bases, with 14 bases between them. CDR3 size: 12 residues. Germline CDR1 is LNHDA and CDR2 is SQIVND (reference sequence). CDR3 nucleotides: TGTGCCAGTATAGGCAGGGTGGAAGGCTACACCTTC. Its protein product is CASIGRVEGYTF.

The chain joins TRBV28 to TRBJ2-4; D possibly corresponds to TRBD1 (5 bases). The CDR3 extends over 14 amino acids. Germline V gene lookup returns CDR1 MDHEN and CDR2 SYDVKM. The V end was cut by 3 bases, the J end by 6 bases, with 12 bases between. CDR3 DNA sequence: TGTGCCAGCAGTTTTGGACACAGGACAAACATTCAGTACTTC. Translation gives CASSFGHRTNIQYF.

The J gene is TRBJ2-1, the V gene TRBV6-5, with 10 bases lining up with TRBD2. The V gene's germline CDR1 is MNHEY and CDR2 SVGAGI. CDR3 size: 15 residues. Losses at the gene ends were 6 bases for V and 5 bases for J; bases not matched to a gene: 7. The CDR3, as DNA: TGTGCCAGCAGATCTACTAGCGGGACCCACAATGAGCAGTTCTTC. It is translated as CASRSTSGTHNEQFF.

Here the CDR3 reads CASSLGRGGTEAFF. For the CDR3, the DNA is TGTGCCAGCAGCTTGGGTAGGGGAGGCACTGAAGCTTTCTTT. The chain couples TRBV5-6 to TRBJ1-1; possible D gene TRBD1, 5 bases. The CDR3 has 14 amino acids. Germline CDR1 is SGHDT and CDR2 is YYEEEE. V lost 0 bases, J lost 4 bases, and 10 bases lay in between.

CDR3 protein: CASSLRQYRQANGELFF. For the CDR3, the DNA is TGTGCCAGCAGCCTTCGGCAATATAGACAGGCGAACGGGGAGCTGTTTTTT. This chain joins TRBV9 and TRBJ2-2; a weak D match, TRBD1 (6 bases). The V end lost 4 bases, the J end lost 7 bases, and 23 bases lay between the germline ends. CDR1 is SGDLS and CDR2 is YYNGEE in the germline V gene. The CDR3 is 17 residues long.

The chain joins TRBV6-5 to TRBJ2-5, with 10 bases that match TRBD2. TRBJ2-7 matches the DNA end more closely, so the J call is doubtful. Germline CDR1 reads MNHEY; CDR2 reads SVGAGI. CDR3 length equals 15 residues. The CDR3 spells CASSYRLAGVHEQYF. In DNA form, the CDR3 reads TGTGCCAGCAGTTATAGGCTAGCGGGAGTCCACGAGCAGTACTTC.

V and J are TRBV18 and TRBJ1-5, with 8 bases lining up with TRBD1. The CDR3 consists of 18 residues. The ends lost 1 base at V and 0 bases at J; junction bases unmatched: 8. Germline-derived CDR1 and CDR2 are KGHSH and LQKENI. The CDR3 sequence: CASSPRNRGIYSNQPQHF. CDR3 nucleotide sequence: TGTGCCAGCTCACCACGGAACAGGGGGATCTATAGCAATCAGCCCCAGCATTTT.